This TCR beta chain was obtained from a study of post-analysis software for immune sequencing data. Study-wide results and limits: Those with multiple sclerosis, the patient group, showed significantly lower normalized Chao1 diversity than controls. A handful of TRBV segments (TRBV5-6, TRBV5-1 and TRBV20-1 among them) occurred more frequently in patients than in controls.

Comment on this clonotype: Its target is unknown.

Sequencing libraries made from TCR beta cDNA carried unique molecular identifiers. TCRdb re-derived calls from the PCR reads in MiXCR, one entry per CDR3 protein. The data hold around 710,000 distinct CDR3 sequences, with around 42% observed a single time. Germline V gene lookup returns CDR1 MNHNY and CDR2 SVGAGI (reference sequence). The CDR3 is 15 residues long. Trimming removed 6 bases from V and 5 bases from J; junction bases left unmatched: 7. The sequenced sample consisted of blood. This chain joins TRBV6-6 and TRBJ1-4; 9 bases match TRBD1. The source of this sequence is a girl aged 5-17 years with multiple sclerosis. The CDR3 reads CASSSNRGRNEKLFF. DNA for the CDR3: TGTGCCAGCAGCTCTAACAGGGGGCGGAATGAAAAACTGTTTTTT.